These T cell receptor beta chains were read from a single sample in a study of cytomegalovirus exposure and HLA in healthy donors. Method: immunoSEQ multiplex PCR; TCRdb's copy keeps in-frame clones and lacks some. Here the sample spans over 85,000 clones, roughly 85% being singletons. The material sequenced was PBMCs. The receptors stem from a man between 35 and 55 years old in good health and CMV-seronegative. Both conserved end residues are part of each CDR3. The D gene is left open where the match is weak. Clone size is stated in some rows and not others, as once, few, many or a class when expanded.

size: -
J: TRBJ2-3
V: TRBV6-5
D: -
CDR3: CASSYGAGVPDTQYF
DNA: TGTGCCAGCAGTTATGGGGCAGGGGTCCCGGATACGCAGTATTTT

size: -
J: TRBJ2-3
V: TRBV29-1
D: -
CDR3: CSVGEVATDTQYF
DNA: TGCAGCGTTGGTGAAGTAGCAACAGATACGCAGTATTTT

size: -
J: TRBJ2-1
V: TRBV13
D: TRBD2
CDR3: CASSFGTSGYNEQFF
DNA: TGTGCCAGCAGCTTCGGGACTAGCGGTTACAATGAGCAGTTCTTC

size: -
J: TRBJ1-4
V: TRBV7-8
D: -
CDR3: CASSPAVGGEKLFF
DNA: TGTGCCAGCAGCCCGGCGGTGGGGGGTGAAAAACTGTTTTTT

size: -
J: TRBJ1-3
V: TRBV9
D: -
CDR3: CASSVHTGLSSGNTIYF
DNA: TGTGCCAGCAGCGTCCATACAGGGTTAAGCTCTGGAAACACCATATATTTT

size: -
J: TRBJ2-4
V: TRBV4-1
D: TRBD2
CDR3: CASSAPGLTAKNIQYF
DNA: TGCGCCAGCAGCGCTCCGGGACTAACCGCCAAAAACATTCAGTACTTC

size: -
J: TRBJ2-2
V: TRBV7-8
D: -
CDR3: CASSLNSGELFF
DNA: TGTGCCAGCAGCCTAAACTCCGGGGAGCTGTTTTTT

size: -
J: TRBJ2-3
V: TRBV18
D: TRBD2
CDR3: CASSPGLAGGRTDTQYF
DNA: TGTGCCAGCTCCCCTGGACTAGCGGGGGGCCGCACAGATACGCAGTATTTT

size: once
J: TRBJ1-1
V: TRBV7-6
D: -
CDR3: CASSFGVGTEAFF
DNA: TGTGCCAGCAGCTTCGGTGTCGGCACTGAAGCTTTCTTT

size: -
J: TRBJ1-2
V: TRBV5-8
D: TRBD1
CDR3: CASSHGWTGLRGYTF
DNA: TGTGCCAGCAGCCACGGATGGACAGGGCTCAGGGGCTACACCTTC

size: few
J: TRBJ1-5
V: TRBV6-5
D: -
CDR3: CASSYQGGGNQPQHF
DNA: TGTGCCAGCAGTTACCAGGGAGGAGGCAATCAGCCCCAGCATTTT

size: -
J: TRBJ1-5
V: TRBV6-1
D: -
CDR3: CASREFTGLVGQPQHF
DNA: TGTGCCAGCAGGGAATTTACAGGGTTAGTGGGTCAGCCCCAGCATTTT

size: -
J: TRBJ1-2
V: TRBV11-2
D: -
CDR3: CASSLDLGMGSDDGYTF
DNA: TGTGCCAGCAGCTTAGATCTTGGGATGGGGAGCGACGATGGCTACACCTTC

size: -
J: TRBJ2-7
V: TRBV19
D: TRBD1
CDR3: CASSIDRAPYEQYF
DNA: TGTGCCAGTAGTATCGACAGGGCGCCCTACGAGCAGTACTTC

size: few
J: TRBJ1-2
V: TRBV4-3
D: TRBD1
CDR3: CASSQDRGPYGYTF
DNA: TGCGCCAGCAGCCAAGACAGGGGGCCGTATGGCTACACCTTC

size: -
J: TRBJ1-1
V: TRBV6-5
D: -
CDR3: CASSYREGNTEAFF
DNA: TGTGCCAGCAGTTACCGGGAGGGGAACACTGAAGCTTTCTTT

size: -
J: TRBJ2-1
V: TRBV5-1
D: -
CDR3: CASSLERDNEQFF
DNA: TGCGCCAGCAGCTTGGAGCGGGACAATGAGCAGTTCTTC

size: -
J: TRBJ1-5
V: TRBV29-1
D: -
CDR3: CSATWGPSNQPQHF
DNA: TGCAGCGCTACGTGGGGGCCAAGCAATCAGCCCCAGCATTTT

size: -
J: TRBJ1-2
V: TRBV6-5
D: -
CDR3: CASSRTERVGYGYTF
DNA: TGTGCCAGCAGCCGAACTGAGAGGGTGGGCTATGGCTACACCTTC

size: -
J: TRBJ2-7
V: TRBV19
D: -
CDR3: CASSGGTSEQYF
DNA: TGTGCCAGTAGTGGTGGGACATCAGAGCAGTACTTC

size: once
J: TRBJ2-7
V: TRBV30
D: TRBD1
CDR3: CAWSRYRDRVAYEQYF
DNA: TGTGCCTGGAGTAGATACCGGGACAGGGTCGCCTACGAGCAGTACTTC

size: -
J: TRBJ2-1
V: TRBV29-1
D: -
CDR3: CSVSYNEQFF
DNA: TGCAGCGTGTCATACAATGAGCAGTTCTTC

size: -
J: TRBJ2-7
V: TRBV4-3
D: -
CDR3: CASSRLGAGPGEQYF
DNA: TGCGCCAGCAGCCGACTTGGGGCGGGGCCTGGCGAGCAGTACTTC

size: once
J: TRBJ1-2
V: TRBV16
D: -
CDR3: CASSQSRSAREYGYTF
DNA: TGTGCCAGCAGCCAATCAAGGTCGGCCAGGGAATATGGCTACACCTTC

size: -
J: TRBJ1-6
V: TRBV10-2
D: -
CDR3: CASSAGGDRLNNSPLHF
DNA: TGCGCCAGCAGTGCGGGGGGCGACAGGCTTAATAATTCACCCCTCCACTTT

size: few
J: TRBJ2-3
V: TRBV18
D: -
CDR3: CASSPEDTQYF
DNA: TGTGCCAGCTCCCCGGAGGATACGCAGTATTTT

size: -
J: TRBJ2-7
V: TRBV7-9
D: TRBD1
CDR3: CASSLRLPGQGSYEQYF
DNA: TGTGCCAGCAGCCTAAGGCTCCCGGGACAGGGGAGCTACGAGCAGTACTTC

size: -
J: TRBJ1-1
V: TRBV6-1
D: -
CDR3: CASRTREGGDTEAFF
DNA: TGTGCCAGCAGGACAAGGGAGGGAGGGGACACTGAAGCTTTCTTT

size: -
J: TRBJ2-3
V: TRBV5-1
D: TRBD2
CDR3: CASSLAGGLVSDTQYF
DNA: TGCGCCAGCAGCTTGGCGGGGGGACTAGTATCAGATACGCAGTATTTT

size: -
J: TRBJ1-2
V: TRBV19
D: TRBD1
CDR3: CASRNSRDRGRSNYGYTF
DNA: TGTGCCAGTCGGAATAGCCGGGACAGGGGGCGATCTAACTATGGCTACACCTTC

size: -
J: TRBJ2-3
V: TRBV6-1
D: -
CDR3: CASTSGTGFTDTQYF
DNA: TGTGCCAGCACAAGCGGGACAGGATTCACAGATACGCAGTATTTT

size: -
J: TRBJ2-7
V: TRBV19
D: -
CDR3: CASSIRRGLDSYEQYF
DNA: TGTGCCAGTAGTATTAGGCGGGGGCTCGACTCCTACGAGCAGTACTTC

size: -
J: TRBJ1-2
V: TRBV7-9
D: -
CDR3: CASSFGLEGNYGYTF
DNA: TGTGCCAGCAGCTTTGGACTCGAAGGCAACTATGGCTACACCTTC

size: -
J: TRBJ2-1
V: TRBV5-1
D: TRBD1
CDR3: CASSRAGQGGDEQFF
DNA: TGCGCCAGCAGTCGGGCGGGACAGGGCGGAGATGAGCAGTTCTTC

size: -
J: TRBJ2-7
V: TRBV18
D: -
CDR3: CASSPREASVYYEQYF
DNA: TGTGCCAGCTCACCAAGAGAGGCTAGCGTTTACTACGAGCAGTACTTC

size: -
J: TRBJ2-5
V: TRBV19
D: TRBD2
CDR3: CASSAPNPGLAIKTQYF
DNA: TGTGCCAGTAGTGCCCCCAACCCGGGACTAGCGATAAAGACCCAGTACTTC

size: -
J: TRBJ1-2
V: TRBV5-1
D: -
CDR3: CASSREDTTNYGYTF
DNA: TGCGCCAGCAGCCGCGAGGACACTACTAACTATGGCTACACCTTC

size: -
J: TRBJ1-2
V: TRBV2
D: -
CDR3: CASRKEGDGYTF
DNA: TGTGCCAGCAGAAAAGAGGGAGATGGCTACACCTTC

size: -
J: TRBJ1-1
V: TRBV5-1
D: -
CDR3: CASSPSQKRVNTEAFF
DNA: TGCGCCAGCAGCCCGAGTCAGAAACGGGTGAACACTGAAGCTTTCTTT

size: -
J: TRBJ2-7
V: TRBV6-1
D: -
CDR3: CASSEGARPYEQYF
DNA: TGTGCCAGCAGTGAAGGGGCCAGGCCCTACGAGCAGTACTTC

size: -
J: TRBJ1-3
V: TRBV16
D: TRBD1
CDR3: CASSHRTGGIGNTIYF
DNA: TGTGCCAGCAGCCATCGGACAGGGGGAATTGGAAACACCATATATTTT

size: -
J: TRBJ2-7
V: TRBV7-3
D: TRBD1
CDR3: CASSLTGPGQGAHEQYF
DNA: TGTGCCAGCAGCTTAACGGGTCCGGGACAGGGGGCCCACGAGCAGTACTTC

size: -
J: TRBJ2-7
V: TRBV15
D: TRBD1
CDR3: CATSRDLDRYEQYF
DNA: TGTGCCACCAGCAGAGATTTGGACAGGTACGAGCAGTACTTC

size: -
J: TRBJ2-7
V: TRBV5-1
D: -
CDR3: CASSLEAGESYEQYF
DNA: TGCGCCAGCAGCTTGGAGGCCGGGGAATCCTACGAGCAGTACTTC

size: -
J: TRBJ2-5
V: TRBV7-9
D: -
CDR3: CASSPDRLQETQYF
DNA: TGTGCCAGCAGCCCCGACAGGTTGCAAGAGACCCAGTACTTC

size: -
J: TRBJ2-7
V: TRBV7-2
D: TRBD1
CDR3: CASSQAIGTARFEQYF
DNA: TGTGCCAGCAGCCAGGCGATCGGGACAGCGAGATTCGAGCAGTACTTC